Listed below are T cell receptor beta chains from one sample, sequenced in a study of T cells in Graves' hyperthyroidism and ophthalmopathy. In TCRdb, the multiplex PCR reads were re-called with MiXCR into one record per CDR3 protein. The table lists 94,000 or so distinct CDR3 sequences, 51% of them singletons. The sample was blood. The receptor source for this set is a woman aged 40-49 years with Graves' hyperthyroidism. Both conserved end residues are part of each CDR3. D genes are given only for firm matches. Size values are once, few and many counts, or a class for expanded clones, and some rows have none.

>TRBV12-3/TRBV12-4|TRBJ2-7|once|.
TGTGCCAACAGTTGGGGGGGGCCCCACGAGCAGTACTTC
CANSWGGPHEQYF
>TRBV10-3|TRBJ1-5|many|.
TGTGCCATCAGGGAGAATAGCAATCAGCCCCAGCATTTT
CAIRENSNQPQHF
>TRBV7-2|TRBJ1-6|few|TRBD1
TGTGCCAGTAGCCCGACAGGGATGGGTTCACCCCTCCACTTT
CASSPTGMGSPLHF
>TRBV12-3/TRBV12-4|TRBJ2-7|.|TRBD2
TGTGCCGCAGGGGCTAGCGGGGTCTACGAGCAGTACTTC
CAAGASGVYEQYF
>TRBV5-1|TRBJ2-2|many|TRBD2
TGCGCCAGCAGCGCCGGGACTAGCGGTACCGGGGAGCTGTTTTTT
CASSAGTSGTGELFF
>TRBV9|TRBJ1-1|.|.
TGTGCCAGCAGCGTAGATGGGGGGGACACTGAAGCTTTCTTT
CASSVDGGDTEAFF
>TRBV7-2|TRBJ2-5|few|TRBD2
TGTGCCAGCAGCCGGACTAGCGGGAGCAGGGAGACCCAGTACTTC
CASSRTSGSRETQYF
>TRBV5-1|TRBJ2-7|.|.
TGCGCCAGCAGCCAGTCGGAGATTTCCTACGAGCAGTACTTC
CASSQSEISYEQYF
>TRBV12-3/TRBV12-4|TRBJ1-6|many|.
TGTGCCAGCAGTTTTGGGGGCGCGGATAATTCACCCCTCCACTTT
CASSFGGADNSPLHF
>TRBV30|TRBJ1-2|many|TRBD1
TGTGCCTCCATGCAGGGGGACCGGTATGGCTACACCTTC
CASMQGDRYGYTF
>TRBV5-6|TRBJ2-5|many|.
TGTGCCAGCAGCTTGGTGAGCGGTGATTCGGGGCCAATTCAAGAGACCCAGTACTTC
CASSLVSGDSGPIQETQYF
>TRBV2|TRBJ2-7|.|.
TGTGCCAGCACCCTCGAGCAGTACTTC
CASTLEQYF
>TRBV7-9|TRBJ1-5|.|.
TGTGCCAGCGGGCAATTTGTCTCAAATCAGCCCCAGCATTTT
CASGQFVSNQPQHF
>TRBV20-1|TRBJ1-4|.|.
TGCAGTGCTAGTATGACGAATGAAAAACTGTTTTTT
CSASMTNEKLFF
>TRBV27|TRBJ2-7|few|TRBD1
TGTGCCAGCGGTCCATGGGACAGAACCTACGAGCAGTACTTC
CASGPWDRTYEQYF
>TRBV7-2|TRBJ2-5|.|.
TGTGCCAGCAGCTCACGGGGCTGGGGGGAGACCCAGTACTTC
CASSSRGWGETQYF
>TRBV2|TRBJ1-1|.|TRBD1
TGTGCCAGCAGTGCTGCGACAGGGGGAGGCACTGAAGCTTTCTTT
CASSAATGGGTEAFF